This T cell receptor (beta chain) was sequenced in a study of shared clonotypes between healthy human individuals. The V and J ends lost 3 bases and 4 bases, in that order; junction bases with no gene match: 4. Germline V gene data show CDR1 as WNHNN and CDR2 as SYGVQD (reference sequence). The CDR3 consists of 15 residues. In the study's own analysis: As immunoSEQ supplied junction-only sequences (without quality scores), filtering differed. Generated by immunoSEQ multiplex PCR, the TCRdb table keeps only in-frame clones and is missing some. Clone size and V and J calls were adopted from that table, with D and trimming inferred from the DNA. The table records under 1,100,000 clones, roughly 75% of them present only once.

The V gene is TRBV10-1, the J gene TRBJ1-1, with TRBD1 identical over 11 bases. Sequenced input: memory CD4+ T cells sorted from blood. Subset noted: CD45RA-negative fraction. The origin of this receptor is a young man in good health. The CDR3 loop reads CASSESGTGGTEAFF. CDR3 DNA: TGCGCCAGCAGTGAATCCGGGACAGGGGGCACTGAAGCTTTCTTT.